Listed below are T cell receptor beta chains from one sample, sequenced in a study of cytomegalovirus exposure and HLA in healthy donors. Only in-frame clones appear in the TCRdb table, and some are missing; sequencing was by immunoSEQ multiplex PCR. Here the sample spans about 280,000 clones, 85% to 90% being singletons. Sequenced input: PBMCs. The source is a woman between 18 and 30 years old in good health and CMV-seronegative. The CDR3 runs from the conserved cysteine through the conserved F or W. The D gene is left open where the match is weak. Only part of the rows carry a size: once, few, many, or a class if the clone is expanded.

TRBJ1-2	TRBV7-2	few	.	TGTGCCAGCAGCCCGGGTCCTGGGGGGGGCCGTAATGGCTACACCTTC	CASSPGPGGGRNGYTF
TRBJ2-5	TRBV7-2	.	.	TGTGCCAGCAGTTGGGTCAGGACTCAACCCTCCGGGACCCAGTACTTC	CASSWVRTQPSGTQYF
TRBJ1-1	TRBV27	.	TRBD1	TGTGCCAGCAGTTTATCGACAGGGGCTGAAGCTTTCTTT	CASSLSTGAEAFF
TRBJ2-7	TRBV7-3	once	.	TGTGCCAGCAGCCCGGGTCGTACCCCAACCTACGAGCAGTACTTC	CASSPGRTPTYEQYF
TRBJ1-2	TRBV28	few	TRBD1	TGTGCCAGCAGTTCACCCCGGGACAGGGAAAGGGGATACTATGGCTACACCTTC	CASSSPRDRERGYYGYTF
TRBJ1-4	TRBV7-7	.	.	TGTGCCAGCAGCTTCCGAGGGAAATTAGCAACTAATGAAAAACTGTTTTTT	CASSFRGKLATNEKLFF
TRBJ1-1	TRBV19	few	.	TGTGCCAGTATTCCTGGGGGCACCAGAAAGCACACTGAAGCTTTCTTT	CASIPGGTRKHTEAFF
TRBJ2-7	TRBV5-8	.	TRBD1	TGTGCCAGCGACAGGGGGCTTGACTACGAGCAGTACTTC	CASDRGLDYEQYF
TRBJ2-7	TRBV5-1	.	TRBD2	TGCGCCAGCAGCTTCGGTAGCGGGGGCTACGAGCAGTACTTC	CASSFGSGGYEQYF
TRBJ1-5	TRBV25-1	.	TRBD1	TGTGCCAGAGACAGGGAATTTGAATTATTCCGGCCCCAGCATTTT	CARDREFELFRPQHF
TRBJ2-5	TRBV27	.	TRBD2	TGCGCCAGCAGTTCATTAGCGGGGGAGACCCAGTACTTC	CASSSLAGETQYF
TRBJ1-2	TRBV6-5	.	TRBD1	TGTGCCAGCAGTACGCAACAGGGGGCGGCTGGCTACACCTTC	CASSTQQGAAGYTF
TRBJ1-1	TRBV29-1	.	.	TGCAGCGTTGATGTGAGCATGAACACTGAAGCTTTCTTT	CSVDVSMNTEAFF
TRBJ1-6	TRBV6-6	.	.	TGTGCCAGCAGTTACTCAAGTTTAGAACCCCTCCACTTT	CASSYSSLEPLHF
TRBJ1-2	TRBV5-5	.	TRBD1	TGTGCCAGCAGGGGGGACAGGGGGTACTATGGCTACACCTTC	CASRGDRGYYGYTF
TRBJ2-7	TRBV29-1	.	.	TGCAGCGTACGAACAGGGTTCGACGAGCAGTACTTC	CSVRTGFDEQYF
TRBJ2-3	TRBV15	few	TRBD2	TGTGCCACCAGCAGAGATTCGTATCCGACGGGGGGAGATACGCAGTATTTT	CATSRDSYPTGGDTQYF
TRBJ1-1	TRBV5-1	.	.	TGCGCCAGCAGCTTCACAACAGGGTCTGAAGCTTTCTTT	CASSFTTGSEAFF
TRBJ2-7	TRBV7-9	.	TRBD1	TGTTCCAGCAGCAGAAACCGGGACAGGGAAATTCAGTACTTC	CSSSRNRDREIQYF
TRBJ1-1	TRBV29-1	.	.	TGCAGCGCCGTCGGGGTCGACACTGAAGCTTTCTTT	CSAVGVDTEAFF
TRBJ2-5	TRBV19	.	.	TGTGCCAGTAGTATAACAGGGAGTGGAGAGACCCAGTACTTC	CASSITGSGETQYF
TRBJ2-7	TRBV4-2	few	TRBD1	TGTGCCAGCAGCCAAGCCGTAGCAGGGGGTTACGAGCAGTACTTC	CASSQAVAGGYEQYF
TRBJ2-3	TRBV6-4	.	TRBD2	TGTGCCAGCCTGAACACTAGCGGGGGGCCCGATACGCAGTATTTT	CASLNTSGGPDTQYF
TRBJ2-3	TRBV10-1	.	.	TGCGCCAGCAGTGAGGGGGGCCCGGATACGCAGTATTTT	CASSEGGPDTQYF
TRBJ2-7	TRBV4-2	.	TRBD1	TGTGCCAGCAGCCGGGGACAGGGAAGCGGGAACGAGCAGTACTTC	CASSRGQGSGNEQYF
TRBJ1-3	TRBV25-1	.	TRBD1	TGTGCCAGCAGTGGCATAACCCCAGGGGGGTCTGGAAACACCATATATTTT	CASSGITPGGSGNTIYF